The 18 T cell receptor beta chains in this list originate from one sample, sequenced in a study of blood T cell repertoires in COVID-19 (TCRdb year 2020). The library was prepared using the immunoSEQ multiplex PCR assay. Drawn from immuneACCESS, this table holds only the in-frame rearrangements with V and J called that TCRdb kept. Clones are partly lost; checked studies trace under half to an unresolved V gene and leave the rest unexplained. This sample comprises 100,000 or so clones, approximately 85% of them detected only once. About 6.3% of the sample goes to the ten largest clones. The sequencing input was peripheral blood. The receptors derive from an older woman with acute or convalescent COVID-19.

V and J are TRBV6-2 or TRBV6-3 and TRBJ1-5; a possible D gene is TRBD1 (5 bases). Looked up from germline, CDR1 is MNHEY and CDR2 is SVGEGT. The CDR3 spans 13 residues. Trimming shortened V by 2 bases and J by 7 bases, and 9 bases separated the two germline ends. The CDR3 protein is CASSYGGGQPQHF. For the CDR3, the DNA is TGTGCCAGCAGTTACGGGGGAGGGCAGCCCCAGCATTTT.

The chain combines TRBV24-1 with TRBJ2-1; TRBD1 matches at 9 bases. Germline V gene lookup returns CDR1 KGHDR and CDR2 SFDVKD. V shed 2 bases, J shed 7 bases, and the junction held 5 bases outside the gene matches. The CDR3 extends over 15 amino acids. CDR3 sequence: CATSDSGTGINEQFF. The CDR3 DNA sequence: TGTGCCACCAGTGATTCCGGGACAGGGATAAATGAGCAGTTCTTC.

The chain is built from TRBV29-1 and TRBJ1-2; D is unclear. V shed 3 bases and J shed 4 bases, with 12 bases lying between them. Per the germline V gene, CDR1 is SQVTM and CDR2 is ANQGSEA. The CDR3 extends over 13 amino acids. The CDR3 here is CSVDLRSSYGYTF. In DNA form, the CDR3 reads TGCAGCGTTGATCTGAGGAGCAGCTATGGCTACACCTTC.

In nucleotides, the CDR3 is TGCAGCGTTGAAGGGGGACTAGCGGGACTTGGCACAGATACGCAGTATTTT. It specifies CSVEGGLAGLGTDTQYF. V is TRBV29-1 and J is TRBJ2-3, with TRBD2 identical over 13 bases. V trimming: 1 base; J trimming: 1 base; junction bases outside the gene matches: 5. Looked up from germline, CDR1 is SQVTM and CDR2 is ANQGSEA. The CDR3 has 17 amino acids.

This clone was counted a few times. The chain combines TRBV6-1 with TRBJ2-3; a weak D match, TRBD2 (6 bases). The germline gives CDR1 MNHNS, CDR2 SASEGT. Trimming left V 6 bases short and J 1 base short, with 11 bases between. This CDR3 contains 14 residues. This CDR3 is CASRPSAGTDTQYF. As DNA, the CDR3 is TGTGCCAGCAGGCCTAGCGCCGGCACAGATACGCAGTATTTT.

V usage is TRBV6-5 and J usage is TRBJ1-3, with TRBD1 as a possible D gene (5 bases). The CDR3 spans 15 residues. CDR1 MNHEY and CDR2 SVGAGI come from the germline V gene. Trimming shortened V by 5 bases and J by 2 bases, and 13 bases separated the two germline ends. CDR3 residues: CASSRRGGAGNTIYF. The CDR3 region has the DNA TGTGCCAGCAGTCGTAGAGGAGGGGCTGGAAACACCATATATTTT.

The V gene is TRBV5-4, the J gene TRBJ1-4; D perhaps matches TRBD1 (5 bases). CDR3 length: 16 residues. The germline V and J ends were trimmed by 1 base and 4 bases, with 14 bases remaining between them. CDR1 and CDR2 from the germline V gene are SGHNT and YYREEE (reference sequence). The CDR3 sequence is CASSLMVGQRNEKLFF. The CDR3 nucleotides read TGTGCCAGCAGCTTGATGGTAGGACAACGTAATGAAAAACTGTTTTTT.

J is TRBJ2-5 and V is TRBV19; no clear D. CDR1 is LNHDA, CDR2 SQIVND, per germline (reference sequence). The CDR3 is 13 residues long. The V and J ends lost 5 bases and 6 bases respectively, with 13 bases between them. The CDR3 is CASSFGALKTQYF. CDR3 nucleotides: TGTGCCAGTAGTTTCGGAGCCTTGAAGACCCAGTACTTC.

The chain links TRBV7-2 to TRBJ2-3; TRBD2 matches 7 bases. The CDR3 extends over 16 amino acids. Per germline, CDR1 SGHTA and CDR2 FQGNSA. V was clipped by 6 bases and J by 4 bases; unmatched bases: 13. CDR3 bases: TGTGCCAGCAGTCCCCTGGGCGGGAGTGCGTCAGATACGCAGTATTTT. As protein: CASSPLGGSASDTQYF.

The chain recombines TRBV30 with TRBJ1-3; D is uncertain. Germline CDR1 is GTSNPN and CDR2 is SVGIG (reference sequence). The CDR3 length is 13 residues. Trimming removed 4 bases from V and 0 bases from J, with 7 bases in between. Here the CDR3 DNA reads TGTGCCTGGAATACTGACTCTGGAAACACCATATATTTT. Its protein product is CAWNTDSGNTIYF.

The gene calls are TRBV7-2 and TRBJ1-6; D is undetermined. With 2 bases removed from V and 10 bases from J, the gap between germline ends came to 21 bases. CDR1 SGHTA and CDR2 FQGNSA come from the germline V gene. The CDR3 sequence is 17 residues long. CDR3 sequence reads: CASSLRGLPGGMSPLHF. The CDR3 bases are TGTGCCAGCAGCTTACGTGGACTACCGGGAGGGATGTCACCCCTCCACTTT. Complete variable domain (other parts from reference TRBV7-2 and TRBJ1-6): GAGVSQSPSNKVTEKGKDVELRCDPISGHTALYWYRQSLGQGLEFLIYFQGNSAPDKSGLPSDRFSAERTGGSVSTLTIQRTQQEDSAVYLCASSLRGLPGGMSPLHFGNGTRLTVT.

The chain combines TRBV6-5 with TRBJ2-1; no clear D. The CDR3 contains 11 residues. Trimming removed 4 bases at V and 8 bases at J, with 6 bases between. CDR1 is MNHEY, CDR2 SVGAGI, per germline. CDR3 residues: CASSSRDEQFF. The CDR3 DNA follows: TGTGCCAGCAGTTCAAGAGATGAGCAGTTCTTC.

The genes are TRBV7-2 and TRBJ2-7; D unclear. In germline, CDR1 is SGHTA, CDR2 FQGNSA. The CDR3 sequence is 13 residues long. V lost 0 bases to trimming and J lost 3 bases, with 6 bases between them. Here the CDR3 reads CASSLAPGYEQYF. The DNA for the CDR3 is TGTGCCAGCAGCTTAGCCCCAGGCTACGAGCAGTACTTC.

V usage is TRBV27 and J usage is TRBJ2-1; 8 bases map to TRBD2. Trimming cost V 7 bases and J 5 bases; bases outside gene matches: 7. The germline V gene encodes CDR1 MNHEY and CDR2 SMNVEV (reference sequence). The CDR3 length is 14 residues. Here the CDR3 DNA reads TGTGCCAGCAACCCAGCGGGAGAGCACAATGAGCAGTTCTTC. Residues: CASNPAGEHNEQFF.

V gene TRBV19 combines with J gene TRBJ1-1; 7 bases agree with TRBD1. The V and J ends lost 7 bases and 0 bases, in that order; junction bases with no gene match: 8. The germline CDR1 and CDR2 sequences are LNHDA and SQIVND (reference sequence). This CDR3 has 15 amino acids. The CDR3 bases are TGTGCCAGTATCCGGGAGACAGGGATGAACACTGAAGCTTTCTTT. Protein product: CASIRETGMNTEAFF.

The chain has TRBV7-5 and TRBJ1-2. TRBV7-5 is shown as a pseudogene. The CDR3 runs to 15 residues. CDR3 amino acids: CARREGRDHNYGYTF. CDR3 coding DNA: TGTGCCAGACGGGAGGGCAGGGACCATAACTATGGCTACACCTTC.

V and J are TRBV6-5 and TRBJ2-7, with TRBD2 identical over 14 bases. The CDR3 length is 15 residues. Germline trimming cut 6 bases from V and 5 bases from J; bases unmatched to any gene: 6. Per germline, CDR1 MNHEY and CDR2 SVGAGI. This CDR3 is CASRGGLAGEDEQYF. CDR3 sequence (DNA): TGTGCCAGCAGAGGGGGACTAGCGGGAGAGGACGAGCAGTACTTC.

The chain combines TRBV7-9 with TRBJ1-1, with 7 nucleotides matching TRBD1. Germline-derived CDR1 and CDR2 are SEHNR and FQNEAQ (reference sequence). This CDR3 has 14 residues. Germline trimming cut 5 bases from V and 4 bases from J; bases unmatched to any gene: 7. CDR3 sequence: CASSPIRQGTEAFF. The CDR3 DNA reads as TGTGCCAGCAGCCCCATTAGACAGGGCACTGAAGCTTTCTTT.